The present T cell receptor beta chain was sequenced within a study of T cell responses to AZD1222 COVID-19 vaccine. Study at large: Second doses at about 4 or about 12 weeks were pooled.

On this clone itself: Its cognate antigen is unknown.

Study observations and caveats: There were mostly white British donors and more females than males, and clonal diversity was possibly underestimated.

Profiled with immunoSEQ multiplex PCR; TCRdb holds only in-frame clones, not every one. The sample yields 100,000 to 150,000 clones, 92% seen once. CDR3 length: 17 amino acids. The TCR sequence derives from an adult in good health. The starting material was peripheral blood, obtained on day 0 of AZD1222 vaccination. V gene TRBV12-2 combines with J gene TRBJ1-6; the table names TRBD1, a call not compared with the DNA. TRBV12-2 is a listed pseudogene. The chain's CDR3 is CASRPGSLESYNSPLHF. In DNA, the CDR3 is TGTGCAAGTCGCCCAGGGTCTCTGGAGTCCTATAATTCACCCCTCCACTTT.